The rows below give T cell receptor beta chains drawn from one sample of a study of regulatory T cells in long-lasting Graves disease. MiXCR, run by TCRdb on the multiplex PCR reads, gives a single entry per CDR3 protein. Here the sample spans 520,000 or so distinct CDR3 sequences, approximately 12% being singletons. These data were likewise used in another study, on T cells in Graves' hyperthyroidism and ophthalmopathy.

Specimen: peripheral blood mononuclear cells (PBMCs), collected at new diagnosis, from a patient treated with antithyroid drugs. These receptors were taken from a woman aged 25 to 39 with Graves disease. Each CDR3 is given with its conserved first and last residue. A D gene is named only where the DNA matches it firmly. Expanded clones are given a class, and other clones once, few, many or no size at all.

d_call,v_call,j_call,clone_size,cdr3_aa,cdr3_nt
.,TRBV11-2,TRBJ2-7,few,CASSPDWAGFGLGQYF,TGTGCCAGCAGTCCAGACTGGGCTGGCTTCGGCCTCGGGCAGTACTTC
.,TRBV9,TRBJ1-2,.,CASSVAPTDYGYTF,TGTGCCAGCAGCGTAGCCCCCACTGACTATGGCTACACCTTC
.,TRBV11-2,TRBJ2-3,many,CASSSFGRSDTQYF,TGTGCCAGCAGCTCCTTCGGGAGATCAGATACGCAGTATTTT
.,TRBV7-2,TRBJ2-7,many,CASSFYMRSYEQYF,TGTGCCAGCAGCTTTTATATGAGGTCCTACGAGCAGTACTTC
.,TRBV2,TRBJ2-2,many,CASMLYSGNTGELFF,TGTGCCAGCATGCTGTATTCAGGGAACACCGGGGAGCTGTTTTTT
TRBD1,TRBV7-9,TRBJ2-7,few,CASSLTVGTGFYEQYF,TGTGCCAGCAGCCTGACAGTCGGGACAGGATTCTACGAGCAGTACTTC
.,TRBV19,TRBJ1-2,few,CASSFTGHYGYTF,TGTGCCAGTAGTTTCACCGGGCACTATGGCTACACCTTC
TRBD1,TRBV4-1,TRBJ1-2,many,CASSRRGGQDDGYTF,TGCGCCAGCAGCCGAAGGGGGGGACAGGACGATGGCTACACCTTC
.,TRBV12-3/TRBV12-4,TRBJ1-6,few,CASSLESGSSYNSPLHF,TGTGCCAGCAGTTTAGAGTCAGGGAGCTCCTATAATTCACCCCTCCACTTT
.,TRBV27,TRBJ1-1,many,CASSSGAMNTEAFF,TGTGCCAGCAGTTCAGGGGCTATGAACACTGAAGCTTTCTTT
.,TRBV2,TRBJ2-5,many,CASSDSRAETQYF,TGTGCCAGCAGTGACTCCAGGGCAGAGACCCAGTACTTC
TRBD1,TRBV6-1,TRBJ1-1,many,CASRTGVTEAFF,TGTGCCAGCAGAACAGGGGTAACCGAAGCTTTCTTT
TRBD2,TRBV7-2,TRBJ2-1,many,CASSRKTSQAYNEQFF,TGTGCCAGCAGCCGTAAGACTAGCCAGGCCTACAATGAGCAGTTCTTC
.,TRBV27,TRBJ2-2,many,CASSQDRLNTGELFF,TGTGCCAGCAGTCAAGACCGTCTTAACACCGGGGAGCTGTTTTTT
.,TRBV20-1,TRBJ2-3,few,CSALISGLWGPADTQYF,TGCAGTGCTCTAATTTCTGGACTGTGGGGTCCGGCAGATACGCAGTATTTT
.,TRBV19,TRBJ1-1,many,CASRAGGSGTEAFF,TGTGCCAGTCGGGCCGGGGGGTCTGGCACTGAAGCTTTCTTT
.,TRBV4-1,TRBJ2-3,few,CASQGGGRTADTQYF,TGCGCCAGCCAGGGGGGCGGCCGCACGGCAGATACGCAGTATTTT
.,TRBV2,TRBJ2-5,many,CASRTDQETQYF,TGTGCCAGCAGGACAGACCAAGAGACCCAGTACTTC
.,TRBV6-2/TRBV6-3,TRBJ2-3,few,CASSYKTDTQYF,TGTGCCAGCAGTTATAAAACAGATACGCAGTATTTT
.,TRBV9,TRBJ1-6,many,CASSGQAASPLHF,TGTGCCAGCAGCGGACAGGCGGCTTCACCCCTCCACTTT
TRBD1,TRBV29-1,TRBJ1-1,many,CSVDSLVRGRPWRTEAFF,TGCAGCGTTGATTCATTAGTCAGGGGGCGCCCCTGGAGGACTGAAGCTTTCTTT
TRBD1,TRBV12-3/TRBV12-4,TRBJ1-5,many,CASSLGRGRGHQPQHF,TGTGCCAGCAGTTTAGGCCGGGGCAGGGGGCATCAGCCCCAGCATTTT
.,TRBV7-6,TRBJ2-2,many,CASSLTRRNTGELFF,TGTGCCAGCAGCTTAACTCGGCGGAACACCGGGGAGCTGTTTTTT
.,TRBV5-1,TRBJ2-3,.,CASKEGLSTDTQYF,TGCGCCAGCAAGGAGGGTCTTAGCACAGATACGCAGTATTTT
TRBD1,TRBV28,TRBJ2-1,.,CASSLAGQGARYNEQFF,TGTGCCAGCAGTTTAGCGGGACAGGGGGCGAGGTACAATGAGCAGTTCTTC
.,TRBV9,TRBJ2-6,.,CASSVDRIGANVLTF,TGTGCCAGCAGCGTAGATAGGATTGGGGCCAACGTCCTGACTTTC
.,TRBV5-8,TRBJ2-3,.,CASSLPYADTQYF,TGTGCCAGCAGCTTGCCATACGCAGATACGCAGTATTTT
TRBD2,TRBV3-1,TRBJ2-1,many,CASSQDPTKVSGVYNEQFF,TGTGCCAGCAGCCAAGATCCGACGAAGGTTAGCGGGGTTTACAATGAGCAGTTCTTC
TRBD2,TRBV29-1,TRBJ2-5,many,CSVEDGFGGGSGTQYF,TGCAGCGTTGAAGATGGATTCGGGGGGGGAAGTGGGACCCAGTACTTC
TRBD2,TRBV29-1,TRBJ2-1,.,CSVDTSGKSYNEQFF,TGCAGCGTTGATACTAGCGGGAAGTCCTACAATGAGCAGTTCTTC
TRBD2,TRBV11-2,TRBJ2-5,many,CASSLDGGGAGETQYF,TGTGCCAGCAGCTTAGACGGTGGCGGAGCGGGGGAGACCCAGTACTTC
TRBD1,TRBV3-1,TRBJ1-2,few,CASSLRASGTGGARGYTF,TGTGCCAGCAGCCTTAGAGCCTCCGGGACAGGGGGCGCTCGTGGCTACACCTTC
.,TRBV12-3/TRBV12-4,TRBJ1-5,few,CASTLAGVGNQPQHF,TGTGCCAGCACCCTGGCGGGGGTAGGCAATCAGCCCCAGCATTTT
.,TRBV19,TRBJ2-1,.,CASRPRAGNEQFF,TGTGCCAGTAGACCTCGCGCGGGTAATGAGCAGTTCTTC
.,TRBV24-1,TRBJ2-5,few,CATSDLGAGQETQYF,TGTGCCACCAGTGATTTGGGAGCGGGCCAAGAGACCCAGTACTTC
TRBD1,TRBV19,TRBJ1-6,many,CASSPRDSYNSPLHF,TGTGCCAGTAGTCCCCGGGACAGCTATAATTCACCCCTCCACTTT
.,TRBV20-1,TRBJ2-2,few,CSAPSARTRELFF,TGCAGTGCCCCGAGCGCCCGGACCCGGGAGCTGTTTTTT
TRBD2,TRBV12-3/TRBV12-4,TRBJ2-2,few,CASSLGLASGELFF,TGTGCCAGCAGTTTGGGACTAGCGAGCGGGGAGCTGTTTTTT
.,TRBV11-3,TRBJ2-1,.,CASSLALPGTVSVWGEQFF,TGTGCCAGCAGCTTAGCCCTCCCCGGGACTGTCTCGGTCTGGGGTGAGCAGTTCTTC
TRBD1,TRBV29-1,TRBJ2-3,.,CSVAGQGMATQYF,TGCAGCGTTGCGGGACAGGGGATGGCTACGCAGTATTTT
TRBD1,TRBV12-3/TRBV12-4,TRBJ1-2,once,CASSSTGANYGYTF,TGTGCCAGCAGTTCGACAGGGGCGAACTATGGCTACACCTTC
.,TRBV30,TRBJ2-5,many,CAWSVGVRETQYF,TGTGCCTGGAGTGTAGGGGTTCGAGAGACCCAGTACTTC
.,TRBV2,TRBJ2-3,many,CASSLAEMPSDTQYF,TGTGCCAGCTCCTTAGCGGAAATGCCCTCCGATACGCAGTATTTT
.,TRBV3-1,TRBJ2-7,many,CASSQVRWSYEQYF,TGTGCCAGCAGCCAAGTTCGTTGGTCCTACGAGCAGTACTTC
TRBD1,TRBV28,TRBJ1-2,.,CASSSPTLQGPGQGGGYTF,TGTGCCAGCAGTTCCCCTACGCTACAAGGACCGGGACAGGGCGGTGGCTACACCTTC
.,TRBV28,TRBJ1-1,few,CASSASPRRTEAFF,TGTGCCAGCAGTGCCAGCCCTAGGAGGACTGAAGCTTTCTTT
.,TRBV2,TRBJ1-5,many,CASSSRVSIQPQHF,TGTGCCAGCAGTTCCAGGGTTTCAATTCAGCCCCAGCATTTT